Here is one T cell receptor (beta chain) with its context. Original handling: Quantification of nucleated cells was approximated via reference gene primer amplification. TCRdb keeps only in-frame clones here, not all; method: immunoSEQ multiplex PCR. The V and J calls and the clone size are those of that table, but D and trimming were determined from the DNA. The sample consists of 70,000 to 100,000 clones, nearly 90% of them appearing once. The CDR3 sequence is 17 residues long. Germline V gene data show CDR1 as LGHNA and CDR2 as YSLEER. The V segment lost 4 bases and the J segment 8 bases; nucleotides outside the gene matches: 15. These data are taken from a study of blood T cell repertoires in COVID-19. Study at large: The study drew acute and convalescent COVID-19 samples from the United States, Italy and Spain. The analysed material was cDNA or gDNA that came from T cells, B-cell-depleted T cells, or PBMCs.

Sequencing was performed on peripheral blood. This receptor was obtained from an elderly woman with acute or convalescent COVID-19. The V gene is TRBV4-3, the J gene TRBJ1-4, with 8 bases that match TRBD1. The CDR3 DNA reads TGCGCCAGCAGCCCTTCCGGACAGGGCTGGAGACGGGAAAAACTGTTTTTT. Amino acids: CASSPSGQGWRREKLFF.